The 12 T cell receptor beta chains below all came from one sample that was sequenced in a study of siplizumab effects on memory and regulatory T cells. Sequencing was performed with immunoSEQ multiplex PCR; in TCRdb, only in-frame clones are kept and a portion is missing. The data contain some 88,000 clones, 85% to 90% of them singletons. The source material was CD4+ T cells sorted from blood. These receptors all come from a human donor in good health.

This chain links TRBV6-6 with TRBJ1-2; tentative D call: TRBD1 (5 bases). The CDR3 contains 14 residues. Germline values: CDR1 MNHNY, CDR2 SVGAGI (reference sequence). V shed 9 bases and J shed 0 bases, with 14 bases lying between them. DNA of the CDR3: TGTGCCAGTACGGGGGGAAGCGCTAACTATGGCTACACCTTC. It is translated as CASTGGSANYGYTF.

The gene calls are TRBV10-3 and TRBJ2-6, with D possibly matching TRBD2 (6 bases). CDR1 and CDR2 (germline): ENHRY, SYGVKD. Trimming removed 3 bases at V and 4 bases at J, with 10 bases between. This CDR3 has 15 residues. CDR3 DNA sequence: TGTGCCATCAGTGAAGGAGGGGTCGGGGCCAACGTCCTGACTTTC. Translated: CAISEGGVGANVLTF.

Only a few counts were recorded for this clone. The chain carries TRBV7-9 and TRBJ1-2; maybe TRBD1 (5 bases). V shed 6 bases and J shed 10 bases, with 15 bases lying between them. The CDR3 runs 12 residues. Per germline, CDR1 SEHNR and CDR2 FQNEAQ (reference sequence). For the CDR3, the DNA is TGTGCCAGCAGTAGGAACCTGGGGACCTACACCTTC. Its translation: CASSRNLGTYTF. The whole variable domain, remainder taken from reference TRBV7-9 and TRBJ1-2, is DTGVSQNPRHKITKRGQNVTFRCDPISEHNRLYWYRQTLGQGPEFLTYFQNEAQLEKSRLLSDRFSAERPKGSFSTLEIQRTEQGDSAMYLCASSRNLGTYTFGSGTRLTVV.

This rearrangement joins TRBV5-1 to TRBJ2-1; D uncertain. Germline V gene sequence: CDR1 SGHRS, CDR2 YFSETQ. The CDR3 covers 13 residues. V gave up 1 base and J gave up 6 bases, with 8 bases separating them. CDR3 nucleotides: TGCGCCAGCAGCTTGCGATACTCCAATGAGCAGTTCTTC. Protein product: CASSLRYSNEQFF.

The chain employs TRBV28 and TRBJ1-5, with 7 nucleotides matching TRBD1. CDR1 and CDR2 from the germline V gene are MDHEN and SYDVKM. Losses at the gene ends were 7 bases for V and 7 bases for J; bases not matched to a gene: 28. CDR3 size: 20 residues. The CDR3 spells CASNIKFARDRQGNLQPQHF. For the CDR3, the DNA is TGTGCCAGCAATATCAAGTTCGCAAGGGATAGACAGGGCAACTTACAGCCCCAGCATTTT. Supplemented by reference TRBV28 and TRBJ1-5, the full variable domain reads DVKVTQSSRYLVKRTGEKVFLECVQDMDHENMFWYRQDPGLGLRLIYFSYDVKMKEKGDIPEGYSVSREKKERFSLILESASTNQTSMYLCASNIKFARDRQGNLQPQHFGDGTRLSIL.

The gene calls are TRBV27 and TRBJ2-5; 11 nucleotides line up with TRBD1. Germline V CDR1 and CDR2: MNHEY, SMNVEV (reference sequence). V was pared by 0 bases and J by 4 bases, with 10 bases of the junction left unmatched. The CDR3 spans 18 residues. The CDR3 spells CASSLSPGQGVERETQYF. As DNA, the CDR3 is TGTGCCAGCAGTTTATCGCCGGGACAGGGGGTAGAGAGAGAGACCCAGTACTTC.

CDR3 nucleotide sequence: TGTGCCAGCAGCTCCGACAGGGCCTCTGGAAACACCATATATTTT. Translated, it gives CASSSDRASGNTIYF. The chain uses TRBV7-9 and TRBJ1-3, with 7 bases identical to TRBD1. V trimming: 4 bases; J trimming: 0 bases; junction bases outside the gene matches: 3. There are 15 residues in the CDR3. Germline loops: CDR1 SEHNR, CDR2 FQNEAQ (reference sequence).

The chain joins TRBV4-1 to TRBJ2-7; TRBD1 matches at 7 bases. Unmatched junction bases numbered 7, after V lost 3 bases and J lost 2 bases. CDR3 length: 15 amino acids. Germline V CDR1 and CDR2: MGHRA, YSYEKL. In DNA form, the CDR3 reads TGCGCCAGCAGCCACCCAGGGGGTCGCACCTACGAGCAGTACTTC. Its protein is CASSHPGGRTYEQYF.

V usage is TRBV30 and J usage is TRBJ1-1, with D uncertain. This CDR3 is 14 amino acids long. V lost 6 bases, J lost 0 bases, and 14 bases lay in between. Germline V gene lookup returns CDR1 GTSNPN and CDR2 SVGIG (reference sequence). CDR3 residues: CACGGLGMNTEAFF. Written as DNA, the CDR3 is TGTGCCTGCGGAGGTTTGGGGATGAACACTGAAGCTTTCTTT.

The CDR3 sequence: CASSQWPSTGSGEKLFF. For the CDR3, the DNA is TGCGCCAGCAGCCAATGGCCCTCGACAGGGTCAGGAGAAAAACTGTTTTTT. The chain has TRBV4-1 and TRBJ1-4, with 7 nucleotides matching TRBD1. V gave up 2 bases and J gave up 8 bases; unmatched junction bases: 14. The germline V gene has CDR1 MGHRA and CDR2 YSYEKL. The CDR3 has 17 residues.

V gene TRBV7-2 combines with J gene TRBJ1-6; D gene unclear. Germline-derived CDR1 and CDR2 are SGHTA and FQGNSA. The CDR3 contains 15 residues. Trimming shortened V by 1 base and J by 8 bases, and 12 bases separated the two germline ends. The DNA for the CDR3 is TGTGCCAGCAGCTTAGGTGGGCAGATTTATTCACCCCTCCACTTT. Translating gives CASSLGGQIYSPLHF.

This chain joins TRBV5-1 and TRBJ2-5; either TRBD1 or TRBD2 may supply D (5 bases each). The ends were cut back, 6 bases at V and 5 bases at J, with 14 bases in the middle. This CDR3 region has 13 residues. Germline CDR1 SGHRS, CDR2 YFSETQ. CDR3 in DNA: TGCGCCAGCACCCGGACTGCAGGGGAGACCCAGTACTTC. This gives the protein CASTRTAGETQYF.